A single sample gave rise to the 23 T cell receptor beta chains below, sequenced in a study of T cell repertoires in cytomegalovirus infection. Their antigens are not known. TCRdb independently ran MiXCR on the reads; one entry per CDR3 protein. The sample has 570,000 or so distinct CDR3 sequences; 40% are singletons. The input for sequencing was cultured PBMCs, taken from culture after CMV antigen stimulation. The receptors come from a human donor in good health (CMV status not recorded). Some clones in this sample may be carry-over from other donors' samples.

The CDR3, as DNA: TGTGCCAGCAGTCTATTGACCGGATCGGGTGGCTACACCTTC. Amino acids: CASSLLTGSGGYTF. The genes are TRBV7-2 and TRBJ1-2; D is uncertain. This CDR3 is 14 amino acids long. V lost 6 bases and J lost 7, with 18 bases in between. Germline values: CDR1 SGHTA, CDR2 FQGNSA. Full variable domain (rest looked up from reference TRBV7-2 and TRBJ1-2): GAGVSQSPSNKVTEKGKDVELRCDPISGHTALYWYRQSLGQGLEFLIYFQGNSAPDKSGLPSDRFSAERTGGSVSTLTIQRTQQEDSAVYLCASSLLTGSGGYTFGSGTRLTVV.

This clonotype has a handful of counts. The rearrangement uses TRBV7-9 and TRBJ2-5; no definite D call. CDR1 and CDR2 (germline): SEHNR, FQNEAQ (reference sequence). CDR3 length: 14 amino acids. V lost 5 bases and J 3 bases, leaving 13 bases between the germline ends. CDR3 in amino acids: CASSPREWEETQYF. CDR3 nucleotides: TGTGCCAGCAGCCCCCGTGAGTGGGAAGAGACCCAGTACTTC.

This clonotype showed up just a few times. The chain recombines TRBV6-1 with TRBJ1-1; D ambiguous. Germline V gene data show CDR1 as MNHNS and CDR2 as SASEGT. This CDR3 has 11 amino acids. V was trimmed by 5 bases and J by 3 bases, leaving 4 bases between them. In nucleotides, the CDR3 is TGTGCCAGCAGTATATACACTGAAGCTTTCTTT. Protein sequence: CASSIYTEAFF.

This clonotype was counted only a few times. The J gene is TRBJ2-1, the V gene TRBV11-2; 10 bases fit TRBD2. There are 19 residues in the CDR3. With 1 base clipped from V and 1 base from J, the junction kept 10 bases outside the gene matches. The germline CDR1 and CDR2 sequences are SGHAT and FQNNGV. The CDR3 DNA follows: TGTGCCAGCAGCTTAGTGTTTAGATTAGCGGGAGGTTCCTACAATGAGCAGTTCTTC. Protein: CASSLVFRLAGGSYNEQFF.

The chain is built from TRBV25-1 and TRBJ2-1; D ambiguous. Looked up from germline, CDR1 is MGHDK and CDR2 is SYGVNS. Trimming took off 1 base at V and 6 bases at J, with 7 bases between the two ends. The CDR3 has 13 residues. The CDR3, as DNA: TGTGCCAGCAGTGAATTCCTCGGCAATGAGCAGTTCTTC. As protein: CASSEFLGNEQFF.

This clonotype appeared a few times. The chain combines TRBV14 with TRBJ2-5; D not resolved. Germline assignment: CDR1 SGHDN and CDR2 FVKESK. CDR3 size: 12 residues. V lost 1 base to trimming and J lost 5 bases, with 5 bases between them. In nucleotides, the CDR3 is TGTGCCAGCAGCCAAGGCAGGGAGACCCAGTACTTC. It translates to CASSQGRETQYF.

The CDR3, as DNA: TGTGCCAGCAGTGGACCGAACACTGAAGCTTTCTTT. Translated: CASSGPNTEAFF. The chain carries TRBV9 and TRBJ1-1; unclear D gene. CDR3 size: 12 residues. The germline CDR1 and CDR2 sequences are SGDLS and YYNGEE. The V end was cut by 5 bases, the J end by 1 base, with 6 bases between.

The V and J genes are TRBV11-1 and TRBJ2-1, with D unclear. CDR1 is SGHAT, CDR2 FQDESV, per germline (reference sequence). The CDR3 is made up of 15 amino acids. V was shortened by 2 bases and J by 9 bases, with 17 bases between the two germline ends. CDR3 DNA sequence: TGTGCCAGCAGCTTACTCCCAACTACGGCCACTGAGCAGTTCTTC. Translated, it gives CASSLLPTTATEQFF.

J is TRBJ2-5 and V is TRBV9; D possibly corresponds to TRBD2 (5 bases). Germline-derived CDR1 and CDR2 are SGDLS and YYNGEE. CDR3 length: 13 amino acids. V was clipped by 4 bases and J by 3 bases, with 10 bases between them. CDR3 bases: TGTGCCAGCAGCCCCCCAGCGGAAGAGACCCAGTACTTC. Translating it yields CASSPPAEETQYF.

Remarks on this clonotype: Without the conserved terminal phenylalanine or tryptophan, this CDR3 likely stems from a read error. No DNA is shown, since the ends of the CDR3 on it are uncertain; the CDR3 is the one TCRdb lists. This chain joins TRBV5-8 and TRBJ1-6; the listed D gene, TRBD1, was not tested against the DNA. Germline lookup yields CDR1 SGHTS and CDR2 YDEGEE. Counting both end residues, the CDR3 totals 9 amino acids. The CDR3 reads CASSREDLP.

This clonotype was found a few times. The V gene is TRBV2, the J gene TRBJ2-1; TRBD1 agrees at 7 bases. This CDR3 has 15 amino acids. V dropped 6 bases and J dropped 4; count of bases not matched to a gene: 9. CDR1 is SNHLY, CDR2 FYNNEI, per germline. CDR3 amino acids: CASSADRFDYNEQFF. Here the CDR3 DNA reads TGTGCCAGCAGCGCGGACAGGTTCGATTACAATGAGCAGTTCTTC.

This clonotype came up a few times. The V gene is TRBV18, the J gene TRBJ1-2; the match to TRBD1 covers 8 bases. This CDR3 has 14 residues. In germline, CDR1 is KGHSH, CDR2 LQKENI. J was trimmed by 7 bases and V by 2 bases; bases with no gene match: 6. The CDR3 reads CASSPTGGRIGYTF. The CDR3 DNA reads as TGTGCCAGCTCACCAACAGGGGGAAGGATTGGCTACACCTTC.

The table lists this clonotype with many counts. Here the CDR3 reads CASSFGPGPSGADTQYF. The CDR3 DNA is TGTGCCAGCAGCTTCGGCCCGGGGCCGTCAGGGGCAGATACGCAGTATTTT. V gene TRBV7-8 combines with J gene TRBJ2-3, with TRBD1 as a possible D gene (6 bases). Looked up from germline, CDR1 is SGHVS and CDR2 is FQNEAQ. The CDR3 contains 17 residues. V was shortened by 3 bases and J by 4 bases, with 20 bases between the two germline ends. The whole variable domain, filled in from reference TRBV7-8 and TRBJ2-3, reads GAGVSQSPRYKVAKRGQDVALRCDPISGHVSLFWYQQALGQGPEFLTYFQNEAQLDKSGLPSDRFFAERPEGSVSTLKIQRTQQEDSAVYLCASSFGPGPSGADTQYFGPGTRLTVL.

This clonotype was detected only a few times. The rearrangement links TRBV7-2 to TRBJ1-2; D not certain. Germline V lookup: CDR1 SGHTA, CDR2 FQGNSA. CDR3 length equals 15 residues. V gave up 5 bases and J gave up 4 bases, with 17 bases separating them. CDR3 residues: CASSPEPEDFYGYTF. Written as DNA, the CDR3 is TGTGCCAGCAGCCCAGAACCGGAGGATTTCTATGGCTACACCTTC.

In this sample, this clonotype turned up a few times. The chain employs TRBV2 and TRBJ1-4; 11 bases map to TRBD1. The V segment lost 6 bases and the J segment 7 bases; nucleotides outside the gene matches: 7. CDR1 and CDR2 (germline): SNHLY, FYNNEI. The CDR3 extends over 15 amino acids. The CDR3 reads CASSGQGAVGEKLFF. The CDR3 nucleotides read TGTGCCAGCAGCGGACAGGGGGCAGTAGGTGAAAAACTGTTTTTT.

The CDR3 nucleotides read TGTGCCAGCAGCTTAGTTACACCGATCAACACTGAAGCTTTCTTT. This translates into CASSLVTPINTEAFF. V gene TRBV7-8 combines with J gene TRBJ1-1; D not certain. V was clipped by 1 base and J by 2 bases, with 11 bases between them. Germline CDR1 and CDR2: SGHVS and FQNEAQ. There are 15 residues in the CDR3.

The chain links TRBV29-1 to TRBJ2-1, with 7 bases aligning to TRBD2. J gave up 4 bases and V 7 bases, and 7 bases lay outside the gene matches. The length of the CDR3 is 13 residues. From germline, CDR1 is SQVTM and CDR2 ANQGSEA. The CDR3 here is CSALAELYNEQFF. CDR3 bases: TGCAGCGCTCTAGCGGAGTTATACAATGAGCAGTTCTTC.

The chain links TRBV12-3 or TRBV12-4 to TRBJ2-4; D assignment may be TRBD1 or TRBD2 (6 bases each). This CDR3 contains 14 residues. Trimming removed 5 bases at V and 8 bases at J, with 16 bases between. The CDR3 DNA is TGTGCCAGCAGTAGGGGGGAACTAGGGGACATTCAGTACTTC. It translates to CASSRGELGDIQYF.

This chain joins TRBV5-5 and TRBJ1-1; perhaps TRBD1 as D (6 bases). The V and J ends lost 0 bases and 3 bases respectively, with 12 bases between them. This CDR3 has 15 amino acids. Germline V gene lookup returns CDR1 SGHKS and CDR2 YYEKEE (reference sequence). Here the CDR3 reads CASSLGPGEDTEAFF. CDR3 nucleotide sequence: TGTGCCAGCAGCTTGGGTCCAGGGGAGGACACTGAAGCTTTCTTT.

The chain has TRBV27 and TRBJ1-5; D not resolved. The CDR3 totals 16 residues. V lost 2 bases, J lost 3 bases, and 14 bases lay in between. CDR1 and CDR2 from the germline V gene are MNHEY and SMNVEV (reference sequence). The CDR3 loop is CASSLPQRFPNQPQHF. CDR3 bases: TGTGCCAGCAGTTTACCCCAGCGTTTCCCCAATCAGCCCCAGCATTTT.

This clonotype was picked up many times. The CDR3 sequence is CASSLDPGQGYEQFF. The CDR3 DNA reads as TGTGCCAGCAGCCTAGACCCGGGACAGGGATATGAGCAGTTCTTC. This chain uses TRBV7-2 with TRBJ2-1, with 9 bases lining up with TRBD1. CDR1 is SGHTA, CDR2 FQGNSA, per germline. V lost 5 bases to trimming and J lost 8 bases; unmatched junction nucleotides: 10. The CDR3 is 15 residues long.

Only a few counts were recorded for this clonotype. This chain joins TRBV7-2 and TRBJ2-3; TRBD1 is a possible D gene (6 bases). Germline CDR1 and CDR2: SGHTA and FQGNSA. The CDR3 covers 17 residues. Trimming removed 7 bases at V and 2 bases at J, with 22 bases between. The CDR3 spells CASNLPRDTVHTDTQYF. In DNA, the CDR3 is TGTGCCAGCAATCTACCCCGGGACACCGTACACACAGATACGCAGTATTTT.

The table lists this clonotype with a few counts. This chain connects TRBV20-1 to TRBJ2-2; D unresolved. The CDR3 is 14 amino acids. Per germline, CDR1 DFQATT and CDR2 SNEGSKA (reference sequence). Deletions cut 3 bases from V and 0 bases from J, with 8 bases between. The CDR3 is CSASNQPNTGELFF. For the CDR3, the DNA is TGCAGTGCTAGTAACCAACCGAACACCGGGGAGCTGTTTTTT.